The following is a T cell receptor beta chain sequence with its context. Antigen unknown. This specimen comes from a study of T cell responses to AZD1222 COVID-19 vaccine. The protocol was immunoSEQ multiplex PCR, while the TCRdb copy is restricted to in-frame clones and leaves out a portion. Of 150,000 to 200,000 clones listed, around 87% are singletons. Findings and limits, study-wide: After two AZD1222 doses, spike-specific TCR breadth and depth rose versus day 0. White British ancestry dominated among donors, who included more females, and clonal diversity was possibly underestimated. Nearly half of the spike-specific TCRs reportedly recognize variant regions that carry no mutations. Regions 160-218 and 743-854 held dominance among vaccine-associated CD4 TCRs, which spanned spike.

This CDR3 contains 15 residues. With 4 bases clipped from V and 5 bases from J, the junction kept 10 bases outside the gene matches. Germline CDR1 and CDR2: SEHNR and FQNEAQ (reference sequence). The receptor's source is an adult in good health. The chain recombines TRBV7-9 with TRBJ2-7; 8 bases line up with TRBD1. The starting material was peripheral blood, obtained on day 0 of MenACWY control vaccination. The CDR3 DNA follows: TGTGCCAGCAGCTCCCTACCCTCGGACAGGGACGAGCAGTACTTC. Its translation is CASSSLPSDRDEQYF.